Below, 6 T cell receptor beta chains from the same sample are listed, as sequenced in a study of T-cell reconstitution after alpha-beta-depleted transplantation in children. Molecular barcoding with unique molecular identifiers was used for the TCRbeta library. TCRdb reanalysed the PCR reads using MiXCR and keeps one entry per CDR3 protein. The sample yields 380,000 or so distinct CDR3 sequences, approximately 12% seen once. Material: PBMCs, obtained from the stem cell graft. These receptors were collected from a human donor who donated a stem cell graft to a child with Fanconi anemia.

This clonotype was seen a few times. J is TRBJ2-7 and V is TRBV4-3, with D possibly being TRBD2 (6 bases). V was pared by 5 bases and J by 6 bases, with 32 bases between. From germline, CDR1 is LGHNA and CDR2 YSLEER. The CDR3 is made up of 19 amino acids. The chain's CDR3 is CASSSYLGGTDPPGGEQYF. CDR3 bases: TGCGCCAGCAGCTCCTACCTGGGGGGAACGGATCCCCCTGGGGGCGAGCAGTACTTC.

This clonotype was seen only a few times. The gene calls are TRBV2 and TRBJ1-5; TRBD1 matches 9 bases. This CDR3 contains 14 residues. The J segment lost 4 bases and the V segment lost 6 bases, leaving 4 bases of the junction unmatched. CDR1 and CDR2 (germline): SNHLY, FYNNEI. CDR3 protein: CASSVDRGNQPQHF. CDR3 bases: TGTGCCAGCAGCGTCGACAGGGGGAATCAGCCCCAGCATTTT.

The chain couples TRBV20-1 to TRBJ2-1; TRBD1 agrees at 11 bases. The CDR3 extends over 17 amino acids. Germline assignment: CDR1 DFQATT and CDR2 SNEGSKA (reference sequence). Unmatched junction bases numbered 14, after V lost 2 bases and J lost 8 bases. CDR3 nucleotides: TGCAGTGCTAGACCCACCCGGACAGGGGGCCCCTTCGATGAGCAGTTCTTC. It translates to CSARPTRTGGPFDEQFF.

There are many counts of this clonotype. The chain has TRBV4-3 and TRBJ1-3; no definite D call. This CDR3 has 17 residues. The V end lost 3 bases, the J end lost 5 bases, and 20 bases lay between the germline ends. From germline, CDR1 is LGHNA and CDR2 YSLEER. The CDR3 protein is CASSQHTDPAGRNTIYF. CDR3 nucleotide sequence: TGCGCCAGCAGCCAGCACACAGACCCAGCCGGGCGAAACACCATATATTTT.

Concerning this clonotype: This likely comes from a read error, as the CDR3 has no conserved phenylalanine or tryptophan at its end. The chain uses TRBV28 and TRBJ1-5; 7 nucleotides agree with TRBD1. Germline assignment: CDR1 MDHEN and CDR2 SYDVKM. CDR3 length: 16 amino acids. The J segment lost 1 base and the V segment lost 5 bases, leaving 8 bases of the junction unmatched. CDR3 nucleotide sequence: TGTGCCAGCAGTCAGGCACAGGGGTTAAGCAATCAGCCCCAGCATTAT. This translates into CASSQAQGLSNQPQHY.

This clonotype was recorded a few times. This chain connects TRBV4-3 to TRBJ2-1, with 9 nucleotides matching TRBD1. The length of the CDR3 is 15 residues. The trim removed 6 bases at V and 6 bases at J, leaving 9 bases unmatched. Germline V gene data show CDR1 as LGHNA and CDR2 as YSLEER. The CDR3 loop is CASRIGTGFGNEQFF. CDR3 nucleotide sequence: TGCGCCAGCAGGATCGGGACAGGGTTCGGCAATGAGCAGTTCTTC.